This TCR beta chain was captured by sequencing in a study of T cell repertoires in cytomegalovirus infection. Study overall: Through public TCR beta signatures, both CMV infection and matching HLA type were indicated. Study conclusions and caveats: It was HLA-C-restricted CMV-specific TCR beta clonotypes that dominated the response ex vivo. The cumulative frequency of public TCR beta families identified carriers of CMV plus the relevant HLA.

The ends lost 2 bases at V and 8 bases at J; junction bases unmatched: 12. Germline V gene lookup returns CDR1 SGHTA and CDR2 FQGNSA. This CDR3 contains 19 residues. This clonotype has ten or more counts. The antigen remains unidentified. TCRdb re-derived calls from the reads in MiXCR, one entry per CDR3 protein. The sample records more than 140,000 distinct CDR3 sequences, 5.5% to 8% being singletons. This TCR derives from a human donor in good health (CMV status not recorded). Some clones in this sample may be carry-over from other donors' samples. Source material: PBMCs. The chain uses TRBV7-2 and TRBJ2-1, with 16 bases fitting TRBD2. The CDR3 region has the DNA TGTGCCAGCAGCTTACCGGGACTAGCGGGGGGGCGGTTCAGGGATGAGCAGTTCTTC. This sequence encodes CASSLPGLAGGRFRDEQFF. The full variable domain, completed using reference TRBV7-2 and TRBJ2-1, is GAGVSQSPSNKVTEKGKDVELRCDPISGHTALYWYRQSLGQGLEFLIYFQGNSAPDKSGLPSDRFSAERTGGSVSTLTIQRTQQEDSAVYLCASSLPGLAGGRFRDEQFFGPGTRLTVL.